A selection of T cell receptor beta chains follows, all from one sample in a study of T cells after yellow fever vaccination. A single record per CDR3 protein comes from TCRdb applying MiXCR to the 5' RACE reads. Of some 29,000 distinct CDR3 sequences in the sample, about 5% were seen once. Sequenced material: CD8+ T cells sorted from PBMCs, taken 10 days after the yellow fever booster vaccination. The origin of the receptors is a man aged 25 to 40 who received the YFV17D yellow fever vaccine. Each CDR3 is given with its conserved first and last residue. D genes are given only for firm matches. Rows may omit the clone size; those that give it use once, few, many or a size class.

>TRBD2|TRBJ2-7|TRBV6-2/TRBV6-3|NA
CASSLPSGRAHEQYF
TGTGCCAGCAGCCTCCCTAGCGGGAGGGCCCACGAGCAGTACTTC
>TRBD2|TRBJ2-5|TRBV7-2|few
CASSSGLAGPRGETQYF
TGTGCCAGCAGCTCTGGACTAGCGGGCCCTCGGGGAGAGACCCAGTACTTC
>NA|TRBJ2-2|TRBV6-5|many
CASSYMRAGELFF
TGTGCCAGCAGTTACATGAGGGCCGGGGAGCTGTTTTTT
>NA|TRBJ2-1|TRBV12-5|many
CASGLYNSPGVEQFF
TGTGCTAGTGGTTTGTATAATTCGCCTGGGGTTGAGCAGTTCTTC
>TRBD2|TRBJ2-3|TRBV4-2|many
CASKTLAGVTDTQYF
TGTGCCAGCAAAACCCTAGCGGGAGTCACAGATACGCAGTATTTT
>NA|TRBJ1-5|TRBV30|many
CAWSGGRHSNQPQHF
TGTGCCTGGAGTGGGGGACGGCATAGCAATCAGCCCCAGCATTTT
>NA|TRBJ1-5|TRBV27|many
CASGTSSNQPQHF
TGTGCCAGCGGCACATCAAGCAATCAGCCCCAGCATTTT
>NA|TRBJ1-3|TRBV7-8|many
CASSPHVGGFAGNTIYF
TGTGCCAGCAGTCCTCACGTGGGCGGCTTCGCTGGAAACACCATATATTTT
>NA|TRBJ2-7|TRBV21-1|many
CASSKKWGSPLRRIVIREQYF
TGTGCCAGCAGCAAGAAATGGGGATCTCCCCTCAGGAGGATTGTTATCCGCGAGCAGTACTTC
>TRBD2|TRBJ2-1|TRBV10-2|few
CASGTSPTYNEQFF
TGCGCCAGTGGGACTAGCCCTACCTACAATGAGCAGTTCTTC
>NA|TRBJ2-7|TRBV5-6|many
CASSLRTGTYEQYF
TGTGCCAGCAGCTTAAGGACGGGAACCTACGAGCAGTACTTC
>NA|TRBJ2-6|TRBV7-8|many
CASTLTSGANVLTF
TGTGCCAGCACCCTCACTTCTGGGGCCAACGTCCTGACTTTC
>TRBD2|TRBJ2-7|TRBV7-3|many
CASSLTPILAGGGYEQYF
TGTGCCAGCAGCTTAACGCCTATCCTAGCGGGAGGAGGGTACGAGCAGTACTTC
>NA|TRBJ2-1|TRBV7-6|many
CASSFVGGANEQFF
TGTGCCAGCAGCTTCGTGGGGGGGGCCAATGAGCAGTTCTTC
>TRBD2|TRBJ2-1|TRBV12-3/TRBV12-4|many
CASSSRGLAGNYNEQFF
TGTGCCAGCAGTTCCAGGGGCCTAGCGGGTAACTACAATGAGCAGTTCTTC
>NA|TRBJ2-6|TRBV27|many
CASSLAGPGANVLTF
TGTGCCAGCAGTCTGGCAGGCCCAGGGGCCAACGTCCTGACTTTC
>TRBD2|TRBJ2-6|TRBV19|NA
CASSKGSSGPSGANVLTF
TGTGCCAGTAGTAAGGGGTCTAGCGGACCCTCTGGGGCCAACGTCCTGACTTTC
>TRBD1|TRBJ2-1|TRBV9|many
CASSAGQGIVNEQFF
TGTGCCAGCAGCGCCGGACAGGGTATAGTAAATGAGCAGTTCTTC
>NA|TRBJ1-1|TRBV6-5|many
CASSLLGTAEAFF
TGTGCCAGCAGTTTATTAGGGACCGCTGAAGCTTTCTTT
>NA|TRBJ2-3|TRBV12-3/TRBV12-4|many
CASSPLGGTDTQYF
TGTGCCAGCAGTCCGCTAGGGGGCACAGATACGCAGTATTTT
>NA|TRBJ1-1|TRBV29-1|many
CSVDSMNTEAFF
TGCAGCGTTGACAGCATGAACACTGAAGCTTTCTTT
>TRBD2|TRBJ2-1|TRBV6-5|many
CASSYRFISGSSYNEQFF
TGTGCCAGCAGTTACCGATTTATTAGCGGGAGCTCCTACAATGAGCAGTTCTTC
>NA|TRBJ2-7|TRBV15|many
CATSRRGGGYEQYF
TGTGCCACCAGCAGAAGGGGGGGAGGCTACGAGCAGTACTTC
>TRBD2|TRBJ2-1|TRBV4-3|many
CASSDNPGLAANEQFF
TGCGCCAGCAGCGACAATCCCGGACTAGCGGCCAATGAGCAGTTCTTC
>NA|TRBJ2-1|TRBV5-1|many
CASSLENTNEQFF
TGCGCCAGCAGCTTGGAAAATACCAATGAGCAGTTCTTC
>TRBD2|TRBJ2-1|TRBV4-1|many
CASSQVEAGVSEQFF
TGCGCCAGCAGCCAAGTTGAAGCGGGAGTTAGTGAGCAGTTCTTC
>NA|TRBJ1-4|TRBV20-1|many
CIPGEEKLFF
TGCATCCCAGGGGAGGAAAAACTGTTTTTT
>NA|TRBJ2-1|TRBV9|many
CASSVAGSAYNEQFF
TGTGCCAGCAGCGTAGCCGGGAGCGCCTACAATGAGCAGTTCTTC
>NA|TRBJ2-7|TRBV4-2|many
CASSQWDAVSYEQYF
TGTGCCAGCAGCCAATGGGACGCCGTCTCCTACGAGCAGTACTTC
>NA|TRBJ2-5|TRBV5-5|few
CASSPADLRETQYF
TGTGCCAGCAGCCCCGCGGACCTCAGGGAGACCCAGTACTTC
>NA|TRBJ1-1|TRBV5-1|NA
CASSLGFHTEAFF
TGCGCCAGCAGCTTGGGTTTTCACACTGAAGCTTTCTTT
>NA|TRBJ2-5|TRBV4-3|many
CASSQGRTVTQETQYF
TGCGCCAGCAGCCAAGGGAGGACAGTCACCCAAGAGACCCAGTACTTC
>TRBD1|TRBJ2-5|TRBV27|many
CASTPSFDRGLRYPPGETQYF
TGTGCCAGCACTCCCTCCTTTGACAGGGGGCTCCGATACCCCCCAGGGGAGACCCAGTACTTC
>TRBD1|TRBJ1-6|TRBV11-2|few
CASSRPGTGYSPLHF
TGTGCCAGCAGCCGCCCCGGGACAGGGTATTCACCCCTCCACTTT
>NA|TRBJ2-7|TRBV5-5|many
CASSDGVYYEQYF
TGTGCCAGCAGCGACGGGGTTTACTACGAGCAGTACTTC
>NA|TRBJ1-2|TRBV2|many
CASSERQIYGYTF
TGTGCCAGCAGTGAACGGCAGATCTATGGCTACACCTTC
>TRBD1|TRBJ2-2|TRBV5-1|many
CASSQGQGSNTGELFF
TGCGCCAGCAGCCAGGGACAGGGGTCGAACACCGGGGAGCTGTTTTTT
>TRBD1|TRBJ2-7|TRBV6-1|many
CASSPSQTGTGGYEQYF
TGTGCCAGCAGCCCTAGTCAGACCGGGACAGGGGGCTACGAGCAGTACTTC
>NA|TRBJ2-7|TRBV11-2|many
CASSSDIISYEQYF
TGTGCCAGCAGCTCCGACATTATCTCCTACGAGCAGTACTTC
>NA|TRBJ1-6|TRBV7-9|many
CASSLVWETPSPLHF
TGTGCCAGCAGCTTAGTGTGGGAGACACCTTCACCCCTCCACTTT
>NA|TRBJ2-7|TRBV11-2|many
CASSLRTAYEQYF
TGTGCCAGCAGCCTCCGGACAGCCTACGAGCAGTACTTC
>TRBD2|TRBJ2-7|TRBV20-1|many
CSAGSGRAYYEQYF
TGCAGTGCTGGAAGCGGGAGGGCTTACTACGAGCAGTACTTC
>NA|TRBJ2-2|TRBV11-1|few
CASSLEWGAGELFF
TGTGCCAGCAGCTTAGAGTGGGGAGCCGGGGAGCTGTTTTTT
>NA|TRBJ1-2|TRBV6-2/TRBV6-3|NA
CASSPYNTGQSYGYTF
TGTGCCAGCAGTCCCTATAACACAGGACAGAGCTATGGCTACACCTTC
>NA|TRBJ2-7|TRBV5-1|many
CASSLGDQISYEQYF
TGCGCCAGCAGCTTGGGAGACCAGATTTCCTACGAGCAGTACTTC
>NA|TRBJ1-1|TRBV12-3/TRBV12-4|many
CASSSRLNTEAFF
TGTGCCAGCAGTTCTAGATTGAACACTGAAGCTTTCTTT
>TRBD1|TRBJ2-7|TRBV19|many
CASSTDRAYEQYF
TGTGCCAGTAGTACAGACAGGGCCTACGAGCAGTACTTC
>NA|TRBJ2-7|TRBV13|many
CASSLDNHYEQYF
TGTGCCAGCAGCCTAGACAACCACTACGAGCAGTACTTC
>NA|TRBJ2-7|TRBV20-1|many
CSARPTGRVSSYEQYF
TGCAGTGCTAGGCCTACTGGGCGGGTGAGCTCCTACGAGCAGTACTTC
>NA|TRBJ2-7|TRBV5-1|many
CASSGLGVGVSYEQYF
TGCGCCAGCAGCGGTCTGGGGGTGGGAGTGTCCTACGAGCAGTACTTC
>TRBD1|TRBJ2-6|TRBV6-1|many
CASRSGTGPVGANVLTF
TGTGCCAGCAGGTCCGGGACAGGGCCCGTTGGGGCCAACGTCCTGACTTTC
>NA|TRBJ2-1|TRBV6-5|many
CASAGLSSYNEQFF
TGTGCCAGCGCAGGGTTAAGCTCCTACAATGAGCAGTTCTTC
>TRBD2|TRBJ2-5|TRBV9|many
CASSVASGSLIETQYF
TGTGCCAGCAGCGTTGCTAGCGGGAGTTTGATAGAGACCCAGTACTTC